This TCR beta chain originates from a study of cytomegalovirus exposure and HLA in healthy donors. Study-level results: In a later analysis, the majority of CMV-associated beta chains seemingly showed HLA restriction.

Primers included in the PCR were 60 Vbeta and 13 Jbeta primers. Profiling relied on immunoSEQ multiplex PCR, and the TCRdb table lists in-frame clones only, not all of them. The table for this sample gives approximately 210,000 clones. The CDR3 consists of 14 residues. The V gene end was trimmed by 2 bases and the J gene end by 12 bases; junction bases not matched to a gene: 9. CDR1 is SEHNR and CDR2 is FQNEAQ in the germline V gene (reference sequence). Comment on this clone: Its antigen is not known.

Donors had nominal health at sampling but likely had unrecorded immune exposures. Input material: PBMCs. The gene calls are TRBV7-9 and TRBJ1-4; 7 nucleotides align to TRBD1. This receptor was obtained from a woman aged 25 to 39 in good health and CMV-seropositive. The chain's CDR3 is CASSLIGSGQQLFF. CDR3 in DNA: TGTGCCAGCAGCTTAATCGGTTCGGGACAGCAACTGTTTTTT. Using reference TRBV7-9 and TRBJ1-4 for the parts outside the CDR3, the full variable domain is DTGVSQNPRHKITKRGQNVTFRCDPISEHNRLYWYRQTLGQGPEFLTYFQNEAQLEKSRLLSDRFSAERPKGSFSTLEIQRTEQGDSAMYLCASSLIGSGQQLFFGSGTQLSVL.